A single sample is the source of the 3 T cell receptor beta chains below, sequenced in a study of response to subunit inactivated influenza vaccine. TCRdb recomputed calls from the RT-PCR reads with MiXCR, one row per CDR3 protein. The sample includes about 540,000 distinct CDR3 sequences, less than 15% of them seen just once. Source: PBMCs from blood, taken about 13 days after vaccination. The origin of the receptors is a man aged 50 to 60 who received an inactivated influenza vaccine.

This clonotype was seen more than once but under ten times. This rearrangement joins TRBV28 to TRBJ1-1, with D possibly being TRBD1 (6 bases). Germline CDR1 and CDR2: MDHEN and SYDVKM. V was clipped by 4 bases and J by 6 bases, with 12 bases between them. This CDR3 has 13 residues. The CDR3 region is CASSWDTSPEAFF. In DNA, the CDR3 is TGTGCCAGCAGTTGGGACACCAGCCCTGAAGCTTTCTTT.

This chain uses TRBV29-1 with TRBJ1-2; 8 nucleotides agree with TRBD1. The CDR3 length is 14 residues. The trim removed 0 bases at V and 4 bases at J, leaving 4 bases unmatched. CDR1 and CDR2 (germline): SQVTM, ANQGSEA. CDR3 bases: TGCAGCGTTGAAGAGTCGCAGGGGGCCTATGGCTACACCTTC. Translation gives CSVEESQGAYGYTF.

V and J are TRBV7-9 and TRBJ2-5; D is uncertain. Trimming stripped 1 base from V and 2 bases from J, with 8 bases between. This CDR3 is 14 amino acids long. Germline CDR1 reads SEHNR; CDR2 reads FQNEAQ (reference sequence). Here the CDR3 DNA reads TGTGCCAGCAGCTTAGATTATATTCAAGAGACCCAGTACTTC. Protein sequence: CASSLDYIQETQYF. Variable domain in full (rest from reference TRBV7-9 and TRBJ2-5): DTGVSQNPRHKITKRGQNVTFRCDPISEHNRLYWYRQTLGQGPEFLTYFQNEAQLEKSRLLSDRFSAERPKGSFSTLEIQRTEQGDSAMYLCASSLDYIQETQYFGPGTRLLVL.